These T cell receptor beta chains were read from a single sample in a study of cytomegalovirus exposure and HLA in healthy donors. TCRdb keeps only in-frame clones here, not all; method: immunoSEQ multiplex PCR. Here the sample spans about 93,000 clones, just over 75% being singletons. What was sequenced was PBMCs. The receptors originated from a man aged 25 to 40 in good health and CMV-seronegative. Each CDR3 is given with its conserved first and last residue. Fields, in order: J gene, D gene, V gene, clone size, CDR3 DNA, CDR3 protein. The D gene is left open where the match is weak. Part of the rows lack a size; the others show once, few, many or a class for expanded clones.

TRBJ2-7	.	TRBV5-8	.	TGTGCCAGCAGCTTAGGGACACCATCCTACGAGCAGTACTTC	CASSLGTPSYEQYF
TRBJ2-3	.	TRBV2	few	TGTGCCAGCGGCCCGGGACAGCAGTATTTT	CASGPGQQYF
TRBJ2-1	TRBD1	TRBV18	.	TGCGCCAGCTCACCTGGACAGGGGGTTTACAATGAGCAGTTCTTC	CASSPGQGVYNEQFF
TRBJ1-3	TRBD1	TRBV5-1	.	TGCGCCAGCAGCATGACAGGGACAGGCTCTGGAAACACCATATATTTT	CASSMTGTGSGNTIYF
TRBJ1-2	.	TRBV6-5	once	TGTGCCAGCCGCAGGGGCAGTGGCTACACCTTC	CASRRGSGYTF
TRBJ1-1	.	TRBV29-1	few	TGCAGCGGAATGACAGGGAACACTGAAGCTTTCTTT	CSGMTGNTEAFF
TRBJ1-6	TRBD1	TRBV14	.	TGTGCCAGCAGCCAACGACGGGACAGAAATTCACCCCTCCACTTT	CASSQRRDRNSPLHF
TRBJ1-2	TRBD1	TRBV4-1	.	TGCGCCAGCAGCCAAGAAGGGTTCCGACAGGGTGACGGCTACACCTTC	CASSQEGFRQGDGYTF
TRBJ1-5	.	TRBV18	.	TGTGCCAGCTCACCTACCGGTGTGGGGCTCCAGCCCCAGCATTTT	CASSPTGVGLQPQHF
TRBJ1-3	.	TRBV5-1	once	TGCGCCAGCAGCCCCCGGACAGACCTAATCTCTGGAAACACCATATATTTT	CASSPRTDLISGNTIYF
TRBJ2-1	TRBD2	TRBV6-6	.	TGTGCCAGCAGTTACGGGGTGGCAGCGGGAGGGCCTTTGTTCTTC	CASSYGVAAGGPLFF
TRBJ2-2	.	TRBV27	once	TGTGCCAGCAGTTTCCACAGGACCAAGGGTGCCGGGGAGCTGTTTTTT	CASSFHRTKGAGELFF
TRBJ2-1	TRBD1	TRBV4-1	.	TGCGCCAGCAGCCAATGGGGACAGGGGAACAATGAGCAGTTCTTC	CASSQWGQGNNEQFF
TRBJ2-7	TRBD1	TRBV13	.	TGTGCCAGCAGCTTAATGGACAGGGCTCCCCGGGGCTACGAGCAGTACTTC	CASSLMDRAPRGYEQYF
TRBJ2-1	TRBD2	TRBV5-1	.	TGCGCCAGCAGGGACCGACTGACCGGGACTAGCGCTAACAATGAGCAGTTCTTC	CASRDRLTGTSANNEQFF
TRBJ2-1	TRBD2	TRBV7-8	.	TGTGCCAGCAGCTTGACTAGCGGGGTAGCCAATGAGCAGTTCTTC	CASSLTSGVANEQFF
TRBJ1-1	.	TRBV19	once	TGTGCCAGTACCAGTGTTATGAACACTGAAGCTTTCTTT	CASTSVMNTEAFF
TRBJ2-1	TRBD1	TRBV29-1	.	TGCAGCGTTGAAGATTGGGACAGGGGGCGTGAGCAGTTCTTC	CSVEDWDRGREQFF